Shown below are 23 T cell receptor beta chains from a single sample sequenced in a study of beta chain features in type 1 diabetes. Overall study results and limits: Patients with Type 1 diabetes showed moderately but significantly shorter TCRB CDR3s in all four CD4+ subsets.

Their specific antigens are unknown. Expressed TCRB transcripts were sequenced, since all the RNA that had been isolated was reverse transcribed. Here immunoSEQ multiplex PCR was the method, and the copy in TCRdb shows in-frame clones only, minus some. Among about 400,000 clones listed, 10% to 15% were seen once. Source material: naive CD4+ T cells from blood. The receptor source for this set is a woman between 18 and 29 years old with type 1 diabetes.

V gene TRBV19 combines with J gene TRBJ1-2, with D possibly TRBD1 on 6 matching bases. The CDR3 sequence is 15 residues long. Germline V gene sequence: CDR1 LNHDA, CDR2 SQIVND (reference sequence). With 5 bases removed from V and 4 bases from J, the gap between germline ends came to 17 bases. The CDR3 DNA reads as TGTGCCAGTAGTCCCATGGCCGGACAGAGCTATGGCTACACCTTC. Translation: CASSPMAGQSYGYTF. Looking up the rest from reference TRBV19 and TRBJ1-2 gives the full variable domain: DGGITQSPKYLFRKEGQNVTLSCEQNLNHDAMYWYRQDPGQGLRLIYYSQIVNDFQKGDIAEGYSVSREKKESFPLTVTSAQKNPTAFYLCASSPMAGQSYGYTFGSGTRLTVV.

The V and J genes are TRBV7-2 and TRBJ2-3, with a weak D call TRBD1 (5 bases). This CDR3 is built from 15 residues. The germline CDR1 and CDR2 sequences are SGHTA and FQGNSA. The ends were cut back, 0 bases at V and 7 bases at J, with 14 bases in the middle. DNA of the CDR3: TGTGCCAGCAGCTTAGCGGCAGGGCGGCAACATACGCAGTATTTT. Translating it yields CASSLAAGRQHTQYF.

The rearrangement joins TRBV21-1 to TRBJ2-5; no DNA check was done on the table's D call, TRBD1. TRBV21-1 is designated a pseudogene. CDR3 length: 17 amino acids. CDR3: CASSARAVKGPQETQYF. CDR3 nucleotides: TGTGCCAGCAGCGCCCGGGCGGTAAAGGGGCCTCAAGAGACCCAGTACTTC.

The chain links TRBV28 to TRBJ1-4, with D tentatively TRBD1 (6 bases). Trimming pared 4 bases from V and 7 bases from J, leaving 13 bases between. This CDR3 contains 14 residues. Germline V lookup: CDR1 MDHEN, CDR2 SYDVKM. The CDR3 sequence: CASSYRDTFEKLFF. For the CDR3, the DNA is TGTGCCAGCAGTTACCGGGACACCTTTGAAAAACTGTTTTTT.

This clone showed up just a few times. This chain's CDR3 is CASSLSGTPQETQYF. CDR3 DNA sequence: TGTGCCAGCAGCTTGTCCGGGACACCCCAAGAGACCCAGTACTTC. V usage is TRBV5-5 and J usage is TRBJ2-5, with a possible D match to TRBD1 (6 bases). This CDR3 is 15 amino acids long. Germline V gives CDR1 SGHKS, CDR2 YYEKEE (reference sequence). Trimming removed 1 base from V and 1 base from J, with 11 bases in between.

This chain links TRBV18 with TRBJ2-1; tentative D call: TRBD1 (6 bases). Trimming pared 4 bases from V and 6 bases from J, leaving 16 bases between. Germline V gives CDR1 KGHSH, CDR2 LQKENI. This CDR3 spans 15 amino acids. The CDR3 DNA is TGTGCCAGCTCACTACCCGGGACAAAAAGCAATGAGCAGTTCTTC. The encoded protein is CASSLPGTKSNEQFF.

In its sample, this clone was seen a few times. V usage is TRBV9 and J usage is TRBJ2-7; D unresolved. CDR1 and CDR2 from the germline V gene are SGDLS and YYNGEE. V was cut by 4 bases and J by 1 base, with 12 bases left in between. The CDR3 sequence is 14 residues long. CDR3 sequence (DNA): TGTGCCAGCAGCTTAACGGGTAGTTCCTACGAGCAGTACTTC. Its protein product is CASSLTGSSYEQYF. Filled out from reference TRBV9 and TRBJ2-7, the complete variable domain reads DSGVTQTPKHLITATGQRVTLRCSPRSGDLSVYWYQQSLDQGLQFLIQYYNGEERAKGNILERFSAQQFPDLHSELNLSSLELGDSALYFCASSLTGSSYEQYFGPGTRLTVT.

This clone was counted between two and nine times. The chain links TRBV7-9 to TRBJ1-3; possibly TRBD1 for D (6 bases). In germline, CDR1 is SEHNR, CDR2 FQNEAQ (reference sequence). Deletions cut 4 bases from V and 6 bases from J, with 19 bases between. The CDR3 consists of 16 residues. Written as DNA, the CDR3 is TGTGCCAGCAGCTGGCCCACGGACAGAAGTTTAAACACCATATATTTT. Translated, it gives CASSWPTDRSLNTIYF.

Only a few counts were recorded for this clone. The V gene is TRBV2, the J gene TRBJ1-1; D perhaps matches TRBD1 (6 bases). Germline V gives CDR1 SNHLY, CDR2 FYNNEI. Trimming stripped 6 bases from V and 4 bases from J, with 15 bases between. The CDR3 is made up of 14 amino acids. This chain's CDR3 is CASRIQGQGTEAFF. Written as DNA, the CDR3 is TGTGCCAGCAGAATACAGGGTCAGGGCACTGAAGCTTTCTTT.

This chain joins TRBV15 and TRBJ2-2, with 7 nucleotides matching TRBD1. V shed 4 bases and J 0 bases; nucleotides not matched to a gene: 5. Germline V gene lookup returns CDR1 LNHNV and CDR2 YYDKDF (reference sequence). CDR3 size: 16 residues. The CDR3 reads CATSNPGTANTGELFF. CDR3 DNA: TGTGCCACCAGCAATCCTGGGACAGCGAACACCGGGGAGCTGTTTTTT.

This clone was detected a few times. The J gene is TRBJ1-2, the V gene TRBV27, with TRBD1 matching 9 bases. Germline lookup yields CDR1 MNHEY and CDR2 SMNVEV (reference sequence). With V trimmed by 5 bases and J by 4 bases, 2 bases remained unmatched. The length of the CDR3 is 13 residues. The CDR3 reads CASSGQGTYGYTF. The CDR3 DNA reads TGTGCCAGCAGTGGACAGGGGACCTATGGCTACACCTTC.

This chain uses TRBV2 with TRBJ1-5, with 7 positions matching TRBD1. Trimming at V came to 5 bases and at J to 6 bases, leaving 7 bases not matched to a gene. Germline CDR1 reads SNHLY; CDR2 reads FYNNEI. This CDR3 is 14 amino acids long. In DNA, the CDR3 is TGTGCCAGCAGTCCACAGGGGTGGGGTCAGCCCCAGCATTTT. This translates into CASSPQGWGQPQHF. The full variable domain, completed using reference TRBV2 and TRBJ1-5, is EPEVTQTPSHQVTQMGQEVILRCVPISNHLYFYWYRQILGQKVEFLVSFYNNEISEKSEIFDDQFSVERPDGSNFTLKIRSTKLEDSAMYFCASSPQGWGQPQHFGDGTRLSIL.

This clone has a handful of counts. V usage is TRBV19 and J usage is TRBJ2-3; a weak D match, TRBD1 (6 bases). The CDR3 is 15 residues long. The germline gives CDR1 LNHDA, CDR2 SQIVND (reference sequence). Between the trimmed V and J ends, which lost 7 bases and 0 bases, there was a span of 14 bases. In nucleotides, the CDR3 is TGTGCCAGTACCTCGGTGGGGGCGAGCACAGATACGCAGTATTTT. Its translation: CASTSVGASTDTQYF. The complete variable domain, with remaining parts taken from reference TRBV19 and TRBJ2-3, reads DGGITQSPKYLFRKEGQNVTLSCEQNLNHDAMYWYRQDPGQGLRLIYYSQIVNDFQKGDIAEGYSVSREKKESFPLTVTSAQKNPTAFYLCASTSVGASTDTQYFGPGTRLTVL.

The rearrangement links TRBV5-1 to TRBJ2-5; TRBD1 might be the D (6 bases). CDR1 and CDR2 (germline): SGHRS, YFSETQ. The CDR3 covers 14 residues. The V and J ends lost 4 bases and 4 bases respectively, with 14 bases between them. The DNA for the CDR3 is TGCGCCAGCAGCATGGACAGCCGGCCAGAGACCCAGTACTTC. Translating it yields CASSMDSRPETQYF.

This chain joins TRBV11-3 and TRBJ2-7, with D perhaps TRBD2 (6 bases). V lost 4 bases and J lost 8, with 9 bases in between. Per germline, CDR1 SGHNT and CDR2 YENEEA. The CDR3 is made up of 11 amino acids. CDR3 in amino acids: CASSWREQQYF. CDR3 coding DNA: TGTGCCAGCAGCTGGAGGGAACAGCAGTACTTC.

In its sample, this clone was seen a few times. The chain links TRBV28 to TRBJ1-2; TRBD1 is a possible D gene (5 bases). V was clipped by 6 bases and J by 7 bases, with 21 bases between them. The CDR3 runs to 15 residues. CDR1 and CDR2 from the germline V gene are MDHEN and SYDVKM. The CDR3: CASSGGTGLPAGYTF. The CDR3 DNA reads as TGTGCCAGCAGCGGGGGAACCGGGCTTCCTGCTGGCTACACCTTC.

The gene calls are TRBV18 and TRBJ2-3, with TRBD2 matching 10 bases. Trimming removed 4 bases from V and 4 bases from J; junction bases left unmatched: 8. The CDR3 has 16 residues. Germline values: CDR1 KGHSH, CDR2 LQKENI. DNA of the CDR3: TGTGCCAGCTCACAGAACTCCGGGACTAGCGCAGATACGCAGTATTTT. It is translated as CASSQNSGTSADTQYF. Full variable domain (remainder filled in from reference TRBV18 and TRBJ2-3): NAGVMQNPRHLVRRRGQEARLRCSPMKGHSHVYWYRQLPEEGLKFMVYLQKENIIDESGMPKERFSAEFPKEGPSILRIQQVVRGDSAAYFCASSQNSGTSADTQYFGPGTRLTVL.

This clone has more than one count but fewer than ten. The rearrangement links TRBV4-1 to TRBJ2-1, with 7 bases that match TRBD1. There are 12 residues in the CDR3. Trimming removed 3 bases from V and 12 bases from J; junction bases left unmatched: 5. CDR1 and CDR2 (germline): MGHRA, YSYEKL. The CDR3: CASSHLQGWQFF. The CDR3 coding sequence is TGCGCCAGCAGCCATTTACAGGGGTGGCAGTTCTTC.

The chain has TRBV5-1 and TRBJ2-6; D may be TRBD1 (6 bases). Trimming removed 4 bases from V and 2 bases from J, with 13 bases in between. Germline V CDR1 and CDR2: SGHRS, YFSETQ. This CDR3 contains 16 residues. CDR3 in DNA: TGCGCCAGCAGCCCCGTCGGGACACCTGGGGCCAACGTCCTGACTTTC. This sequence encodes CASSPVGTPGANVLTF.

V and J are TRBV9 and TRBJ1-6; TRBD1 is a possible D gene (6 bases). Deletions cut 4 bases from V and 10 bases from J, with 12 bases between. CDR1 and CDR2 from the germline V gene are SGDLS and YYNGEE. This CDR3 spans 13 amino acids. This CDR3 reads CASSPGQGSPLHF. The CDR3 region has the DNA TGTGCCAGCAGCCCGGGACAAGGCTCACCCCTCCACTTT.

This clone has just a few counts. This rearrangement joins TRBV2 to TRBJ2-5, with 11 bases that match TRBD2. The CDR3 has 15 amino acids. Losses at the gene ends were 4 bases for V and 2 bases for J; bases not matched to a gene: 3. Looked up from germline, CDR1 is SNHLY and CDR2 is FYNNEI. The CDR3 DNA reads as TGTGCCAGCAGTGGACTAGCGGGACCACAAGAGACCCAGTACTTC. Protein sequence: CASSGLAGPQETQYF.

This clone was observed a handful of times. The CDR3 loop reads CASNSGGSYNEQFF. Written as DNA, the CDR3 is TGTGCCAGCAACTCCGGCGGAAGTTACAATGAGCAGTTCTTC. The J gene is TRBJ2-1, the V gene TRBV28; D gene uncertain. Trimming took off 7 bases at V and 4 bases at J, with 14 bases between the two ends. CDR1 and CDR2 (germline): MDHEN, SYDVKM. CDR3 length: 14 amino acids.

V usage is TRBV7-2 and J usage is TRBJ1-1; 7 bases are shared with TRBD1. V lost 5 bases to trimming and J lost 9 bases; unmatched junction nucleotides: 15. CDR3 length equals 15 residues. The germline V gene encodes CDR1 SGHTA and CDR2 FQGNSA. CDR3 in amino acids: CASSASGTAGLKAFF. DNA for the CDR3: TGTGCCAGCAGCGCCTCCGGGACAGCTGGCCTGAAAGCTTTCTTT.